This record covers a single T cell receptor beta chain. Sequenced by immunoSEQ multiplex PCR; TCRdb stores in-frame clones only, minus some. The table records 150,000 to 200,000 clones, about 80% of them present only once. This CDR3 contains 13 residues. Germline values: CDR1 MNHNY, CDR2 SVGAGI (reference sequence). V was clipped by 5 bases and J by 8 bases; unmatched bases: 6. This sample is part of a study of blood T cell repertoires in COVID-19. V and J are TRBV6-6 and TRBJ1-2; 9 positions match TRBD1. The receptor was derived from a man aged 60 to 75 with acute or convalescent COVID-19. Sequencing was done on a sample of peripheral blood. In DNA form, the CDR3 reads TGTGCCAGCAGTAGAGGGACAGGGTACGGCTACACCTTC. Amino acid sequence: CASSRGTGYGYTF.